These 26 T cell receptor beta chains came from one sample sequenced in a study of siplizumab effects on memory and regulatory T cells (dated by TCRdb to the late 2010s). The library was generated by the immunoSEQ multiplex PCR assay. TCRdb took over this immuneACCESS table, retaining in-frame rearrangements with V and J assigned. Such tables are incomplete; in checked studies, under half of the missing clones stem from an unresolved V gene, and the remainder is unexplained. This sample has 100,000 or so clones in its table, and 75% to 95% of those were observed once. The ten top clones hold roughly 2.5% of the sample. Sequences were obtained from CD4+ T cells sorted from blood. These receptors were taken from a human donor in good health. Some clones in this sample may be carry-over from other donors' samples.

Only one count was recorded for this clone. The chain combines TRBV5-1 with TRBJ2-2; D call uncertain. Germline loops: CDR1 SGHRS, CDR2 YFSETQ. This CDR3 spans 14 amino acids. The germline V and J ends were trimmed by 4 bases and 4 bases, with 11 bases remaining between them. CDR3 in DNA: TGCGCCAGCAGCCCGTGGGGTGGCACCGGGGAGCTGTTTTTT. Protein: CASSPWGGTGELFF.

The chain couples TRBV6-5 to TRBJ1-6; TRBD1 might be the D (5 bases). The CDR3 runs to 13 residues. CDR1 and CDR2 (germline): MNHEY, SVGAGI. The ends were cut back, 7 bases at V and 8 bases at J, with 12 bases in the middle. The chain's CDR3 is CASTLRRDSPLHF. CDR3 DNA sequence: TGTGCCAGCACCCTCCGCAGGGATTCACCCCTCCACTTT.

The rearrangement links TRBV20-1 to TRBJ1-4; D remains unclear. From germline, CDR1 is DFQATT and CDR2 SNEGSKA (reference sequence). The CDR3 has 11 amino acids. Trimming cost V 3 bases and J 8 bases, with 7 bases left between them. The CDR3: CSASSPEKLFF. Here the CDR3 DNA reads TGCAGTGCTAGTTCCCCCGAAAAACTGTTTTTT.

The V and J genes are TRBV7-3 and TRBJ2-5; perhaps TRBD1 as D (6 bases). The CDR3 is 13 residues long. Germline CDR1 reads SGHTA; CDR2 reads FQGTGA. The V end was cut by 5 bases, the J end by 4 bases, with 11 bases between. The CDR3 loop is CASSPGVGETQYF. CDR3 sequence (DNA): TGTGCCAGCAGCCCAGGGGTTGGAGAGACCCAGTACTTC.

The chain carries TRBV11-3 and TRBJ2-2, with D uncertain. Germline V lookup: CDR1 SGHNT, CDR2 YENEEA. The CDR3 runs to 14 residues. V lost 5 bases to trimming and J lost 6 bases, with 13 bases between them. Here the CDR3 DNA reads TGTGCCAGCAGCCCCTCGTCGGCCGCCGGGGAGCTGTTTTTT. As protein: CASSPSSAAGELFF.

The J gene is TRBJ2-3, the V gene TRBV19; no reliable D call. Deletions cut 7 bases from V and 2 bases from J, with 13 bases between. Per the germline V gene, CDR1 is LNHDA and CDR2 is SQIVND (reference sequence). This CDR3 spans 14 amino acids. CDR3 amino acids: CASNSPGSTDTQYF. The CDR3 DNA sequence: TGTGCCAGTAACTCTCCTGGCTCCACAGATACGCAGTATTTT.

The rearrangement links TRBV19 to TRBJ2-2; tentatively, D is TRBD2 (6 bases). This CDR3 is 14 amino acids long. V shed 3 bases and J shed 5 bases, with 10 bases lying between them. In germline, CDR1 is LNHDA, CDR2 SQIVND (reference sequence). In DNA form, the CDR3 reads TGTGCCAGTAGTATCTCTCGGGGGACCGGGGAGCTGTTTTTT. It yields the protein CASSISRGTGELFF.

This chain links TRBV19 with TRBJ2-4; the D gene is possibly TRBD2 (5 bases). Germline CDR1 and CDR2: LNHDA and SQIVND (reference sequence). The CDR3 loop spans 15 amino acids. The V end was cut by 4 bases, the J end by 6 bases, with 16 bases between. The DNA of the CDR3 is TGTGCCAGTAGTACGTCGAATCGTGGGAGAAACATTCAGTACTTC. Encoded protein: CASSTSNRGRNIQYF.

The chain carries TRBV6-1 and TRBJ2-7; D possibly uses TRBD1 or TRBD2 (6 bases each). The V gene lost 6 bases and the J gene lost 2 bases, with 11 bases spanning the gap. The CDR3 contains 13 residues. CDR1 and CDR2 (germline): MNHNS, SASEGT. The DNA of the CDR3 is TGTGCCAGCAGGGGAGGACAGACCTACGAGCAGTACTTC. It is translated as CASRGGQTYEQYF.

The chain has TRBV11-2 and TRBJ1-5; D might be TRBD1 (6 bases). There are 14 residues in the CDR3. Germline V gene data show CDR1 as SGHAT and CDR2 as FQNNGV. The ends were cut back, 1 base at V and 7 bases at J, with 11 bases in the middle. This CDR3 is CASSLVTGRQPQHF. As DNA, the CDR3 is TGTGCCAGCAGCTTAGTCACAGGGCGGCAGCCCCAGCATTTT.

CDR3 nucleotide sequence: TGTGCCAGCCCCTCCGCCGTGGGGACGTTCTCTAGCACAGATACGCAGTATTTT. Translated, it gives CASPSAVGTFSSTDTQYF. The gene calls are TRBV5-8 and TRBJ2-3, with D perhaps TRBD1 or TRBD2 (5 bases each). Germline V lookup: CDR1 SGHTS, CDR2 YDEGEE. The CDR3 has 18 residues. The V end was cut by 7 bases, the J end by 0 bases, with 24 bases between.

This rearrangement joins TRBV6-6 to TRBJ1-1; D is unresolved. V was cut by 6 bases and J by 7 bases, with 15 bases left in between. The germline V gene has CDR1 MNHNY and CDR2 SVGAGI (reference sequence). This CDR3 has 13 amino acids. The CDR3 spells CASSRKSLVEAFF. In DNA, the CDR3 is TGTGCCAGCAGCCGGAAAAGTTTGGTTGAAGCTTTCTTT.

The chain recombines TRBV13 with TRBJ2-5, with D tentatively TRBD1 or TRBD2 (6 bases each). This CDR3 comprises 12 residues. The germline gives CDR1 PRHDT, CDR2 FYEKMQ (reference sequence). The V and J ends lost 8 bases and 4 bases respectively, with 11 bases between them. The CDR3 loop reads CASGGHGETQYF. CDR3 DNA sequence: TGTGCCAGCGGGGGGCACGGAGAGACCCAGTACTTC.

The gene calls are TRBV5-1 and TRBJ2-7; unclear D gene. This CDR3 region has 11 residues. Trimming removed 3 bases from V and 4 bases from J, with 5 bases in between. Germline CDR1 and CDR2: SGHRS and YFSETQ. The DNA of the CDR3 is TGCGCCAGCAGCTCGGCATACGAGCAGTACTTC. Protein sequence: CASSSAYEQYF.

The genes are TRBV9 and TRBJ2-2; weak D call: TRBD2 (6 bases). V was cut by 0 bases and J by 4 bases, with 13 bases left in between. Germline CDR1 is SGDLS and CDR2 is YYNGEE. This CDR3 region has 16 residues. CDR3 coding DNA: TGTGCCAGCAGCGTAGGTGTGTGGGACTCCACCGGGGAGCTGTTTTTT. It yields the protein CASSVGVWDSTGELFF.

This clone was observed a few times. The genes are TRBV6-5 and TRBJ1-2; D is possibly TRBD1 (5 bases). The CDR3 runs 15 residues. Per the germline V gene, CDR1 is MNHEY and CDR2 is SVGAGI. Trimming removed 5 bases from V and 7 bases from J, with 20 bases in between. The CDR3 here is CASSPRTLGGSGYTF. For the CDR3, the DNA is TGTGCCAGCAGTCCACGGACTCTGGGGGGAAGTGGCTACACCTTC.

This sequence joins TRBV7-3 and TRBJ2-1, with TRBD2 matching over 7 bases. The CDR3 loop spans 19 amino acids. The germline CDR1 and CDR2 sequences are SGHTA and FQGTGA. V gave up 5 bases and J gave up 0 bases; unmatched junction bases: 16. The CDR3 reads CASSLRARRGVSSYNEQFF. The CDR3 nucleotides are TGTGCCAGCAGCCTACGAGCCCGTCGGGGGGTGAGCTCCTACAATGAGCAGTTCTTC.

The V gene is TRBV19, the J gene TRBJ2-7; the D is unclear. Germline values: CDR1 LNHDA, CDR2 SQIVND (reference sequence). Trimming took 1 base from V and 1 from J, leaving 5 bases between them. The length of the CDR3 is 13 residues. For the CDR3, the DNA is TGTGCCAGTAGTATAGGGCCTTCCTACGAGCAGTACTTC. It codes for CASSIGPSYEQYF.

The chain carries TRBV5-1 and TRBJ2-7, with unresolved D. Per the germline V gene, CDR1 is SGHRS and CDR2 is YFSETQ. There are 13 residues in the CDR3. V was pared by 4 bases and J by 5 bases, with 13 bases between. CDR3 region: CASSPPTIHEQYF. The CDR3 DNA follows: TGCGCCAGCAGCCCACCAACCATTCACGAGCAGTACTTC.

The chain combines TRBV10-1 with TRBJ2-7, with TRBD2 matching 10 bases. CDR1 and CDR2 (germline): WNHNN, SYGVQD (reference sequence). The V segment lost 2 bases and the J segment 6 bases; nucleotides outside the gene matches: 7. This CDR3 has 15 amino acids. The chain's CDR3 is CASSERLAGVGEQYF. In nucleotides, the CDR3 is TGCGCCAGCAGTGAGAGGCTAGCGGGAGTGGGCGAGCAGTACTTC.

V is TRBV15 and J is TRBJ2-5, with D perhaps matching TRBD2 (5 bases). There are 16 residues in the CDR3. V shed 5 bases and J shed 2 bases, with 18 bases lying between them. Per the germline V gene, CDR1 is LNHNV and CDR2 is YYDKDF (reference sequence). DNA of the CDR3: TGTGCCACCAGCCCCCGAGGTTCTAGACTACAAGAGACCCAGTACTTC. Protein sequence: CATSPRGSRLQETQYF. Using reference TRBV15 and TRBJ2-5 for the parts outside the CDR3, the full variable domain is DAMVIQNPRYQVTQFGKPVTLSCSQTLNHNVMYWYQQKSSQAPKLLFHYYDKDFNNEADTPDNFQSRRPNTSFCFLDIRSPGLGDTAMYLCATSPRGSRLQETQYFGPGTRLLVL.

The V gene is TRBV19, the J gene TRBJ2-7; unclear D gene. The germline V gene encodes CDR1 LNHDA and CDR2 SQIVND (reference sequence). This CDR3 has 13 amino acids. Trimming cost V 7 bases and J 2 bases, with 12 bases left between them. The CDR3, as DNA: TGTGCCAGTACCTCCTCTGGCGCCTACGAGCAGTACTTC. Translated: CASTSSGAYEQYF.

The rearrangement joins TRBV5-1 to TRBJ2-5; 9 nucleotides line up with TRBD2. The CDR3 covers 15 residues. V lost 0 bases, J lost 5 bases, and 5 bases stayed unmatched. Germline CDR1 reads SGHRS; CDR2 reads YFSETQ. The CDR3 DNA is TGCGCCAGCAGCTTGGCCGGGACTAGCAGGGAGACCCAGTACTTC. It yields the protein CASSLAGTSRETQYF.

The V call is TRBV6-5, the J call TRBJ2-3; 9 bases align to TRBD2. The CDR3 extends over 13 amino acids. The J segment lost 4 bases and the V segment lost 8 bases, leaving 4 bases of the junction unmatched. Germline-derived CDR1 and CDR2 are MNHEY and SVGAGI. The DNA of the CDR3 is TGTGCCAGCCATAGCGGGAGCTCAGATACGCAGTATTTT. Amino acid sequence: CASHSGSSDTQYF.

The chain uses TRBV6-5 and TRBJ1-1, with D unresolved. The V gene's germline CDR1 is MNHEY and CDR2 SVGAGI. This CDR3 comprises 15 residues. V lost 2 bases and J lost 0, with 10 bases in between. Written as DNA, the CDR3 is TGTGCCAGCAGTTACGATCACTACATGAACACTGAAGCTTTCTTT. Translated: CASSYDHYMNTEAFF.

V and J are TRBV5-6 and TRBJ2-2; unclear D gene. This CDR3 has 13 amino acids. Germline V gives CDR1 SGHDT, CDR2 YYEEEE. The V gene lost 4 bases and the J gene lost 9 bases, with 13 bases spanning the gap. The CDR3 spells CASSPLGIRELFF. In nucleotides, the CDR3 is TGTGCCAGCAGCCCCTTGGGTATCCGGGAGCTGTTTTTT.